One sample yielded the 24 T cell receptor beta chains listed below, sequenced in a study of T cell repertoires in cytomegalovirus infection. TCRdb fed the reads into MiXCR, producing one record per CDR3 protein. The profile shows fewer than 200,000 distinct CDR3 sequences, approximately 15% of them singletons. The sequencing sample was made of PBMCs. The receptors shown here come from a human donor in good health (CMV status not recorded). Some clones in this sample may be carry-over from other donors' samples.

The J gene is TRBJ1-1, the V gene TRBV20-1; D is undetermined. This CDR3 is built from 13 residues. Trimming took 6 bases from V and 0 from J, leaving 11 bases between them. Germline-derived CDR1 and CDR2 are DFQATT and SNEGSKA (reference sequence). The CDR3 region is CSANRPLNTEAFF. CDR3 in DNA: TGCAGTGCAAACAGACCATTGAACACTGAAGCTTTCTTT.

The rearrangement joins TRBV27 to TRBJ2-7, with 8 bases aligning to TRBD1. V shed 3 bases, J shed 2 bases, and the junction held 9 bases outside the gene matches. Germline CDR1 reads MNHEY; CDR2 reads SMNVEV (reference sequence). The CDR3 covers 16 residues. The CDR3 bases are TGTGCCAGCAGTTTTGGTGTGCAGGGGGCAACCTACGAGCAGTACTTC. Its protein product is CASSFGVQGATYEQYF.

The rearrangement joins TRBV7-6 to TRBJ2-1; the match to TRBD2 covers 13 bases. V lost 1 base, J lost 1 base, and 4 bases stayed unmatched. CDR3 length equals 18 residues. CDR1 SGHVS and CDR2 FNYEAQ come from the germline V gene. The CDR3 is CASSLGGLAGESYNEQFF. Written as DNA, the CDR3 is TGTGCCAGCAGCTTAGGAGGACTAGCGGGGGAGTCCTACAATGAGCAGTTCTTC.

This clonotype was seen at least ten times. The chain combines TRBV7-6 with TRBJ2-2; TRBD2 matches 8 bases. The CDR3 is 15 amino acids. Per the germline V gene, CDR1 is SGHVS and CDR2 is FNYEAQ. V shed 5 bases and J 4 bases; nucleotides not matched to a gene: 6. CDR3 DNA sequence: TGTGCCAGCAGCCTAGGCGGGGGGTCCACCGGGGAGCTGTTTTTT. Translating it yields CASSLGGGSTGELFF.

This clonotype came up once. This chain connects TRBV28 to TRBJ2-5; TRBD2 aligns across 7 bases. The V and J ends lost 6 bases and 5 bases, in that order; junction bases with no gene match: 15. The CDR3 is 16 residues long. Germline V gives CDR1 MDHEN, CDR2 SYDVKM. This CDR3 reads CASSPRVLTRGETQYF. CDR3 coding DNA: TGTGCCAGCAGCCCGAGAGTCCTTACGCGGGGGGAGACCCAGTACTTC. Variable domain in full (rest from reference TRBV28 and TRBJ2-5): DVKVTQSSRYLVKRTGEKVFLECVQDMDHENMFWYRQDPGLGLRLIYFSYDVKMKEKGDIPEGYSVSREKKERFSLILESASTNQTSMYLCASSPRVLTRGETQYFGPGTRLLVL.

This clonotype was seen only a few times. CDR3 bases: TGTGCCAGCAGCCCCCGTCCCGGGGGAGAGCAGTTCTTC. Its protein is CASSPRPGGEQFF. The V call is TRBV5-6, the J call TRBJ2-1; maybe TRBD2 (6 bases). The CDR3 has 13 residues. CDR1 is SGHDT, CDR2 YYEEEE, per germline. Trimming left V 4 bases short and J 10 bases short, with 15 bases between.

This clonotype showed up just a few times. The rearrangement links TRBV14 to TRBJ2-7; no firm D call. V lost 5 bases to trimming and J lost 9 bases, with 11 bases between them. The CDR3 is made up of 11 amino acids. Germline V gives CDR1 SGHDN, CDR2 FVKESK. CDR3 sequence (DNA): TGTGCCAGCAGCTCAACCACGGTGCAGTACTTC. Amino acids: CASSSTTVQYF. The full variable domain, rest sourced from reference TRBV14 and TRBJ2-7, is EAGVTQFPSHSVIEKGQTVTLRCDPISGHDNLYWYRRVMGKEIKFLLHFVKESKQDESGMPNNRFLAERTGGTYSTLKVQPAELEDSGVYFCASSSTTVQYFGPGTRLTVT.

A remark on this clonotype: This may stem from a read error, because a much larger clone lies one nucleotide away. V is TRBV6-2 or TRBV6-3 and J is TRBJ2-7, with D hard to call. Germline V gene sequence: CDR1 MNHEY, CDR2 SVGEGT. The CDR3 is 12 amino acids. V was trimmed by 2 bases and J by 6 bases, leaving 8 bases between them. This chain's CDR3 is CASSYNSSEQYF. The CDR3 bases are TGTGCCAGCAGTTACAACTCGAGCGAGCAGTACTTC.

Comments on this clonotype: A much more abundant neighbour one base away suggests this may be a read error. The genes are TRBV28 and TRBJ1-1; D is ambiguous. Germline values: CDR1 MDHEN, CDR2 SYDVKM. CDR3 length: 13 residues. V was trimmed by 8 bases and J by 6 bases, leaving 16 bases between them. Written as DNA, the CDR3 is TGTGCCAGCTCTGGCTCAGCAAAGGCTGAAGCTTTCTTT. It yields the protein CASSGSAKAEAFF.

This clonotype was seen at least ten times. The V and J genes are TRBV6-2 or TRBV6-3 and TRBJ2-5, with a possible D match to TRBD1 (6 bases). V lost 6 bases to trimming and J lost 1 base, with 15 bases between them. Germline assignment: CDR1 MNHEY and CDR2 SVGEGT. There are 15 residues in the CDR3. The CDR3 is CASRAHRAGQETQYF. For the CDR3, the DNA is TGTGCCAGCAGAGCCCACAGGGCCGGCCAAGAGACCCAGTACTTC.

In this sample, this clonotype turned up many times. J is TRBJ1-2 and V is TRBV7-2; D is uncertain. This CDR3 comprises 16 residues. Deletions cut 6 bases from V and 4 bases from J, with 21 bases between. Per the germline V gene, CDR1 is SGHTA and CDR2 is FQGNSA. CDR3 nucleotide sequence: TGTGCCAGCAGAGGCCCCCTCAGGTCCCTATCCTATGGCTACACCTTC. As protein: CASRGPLRSLSYGYTF.

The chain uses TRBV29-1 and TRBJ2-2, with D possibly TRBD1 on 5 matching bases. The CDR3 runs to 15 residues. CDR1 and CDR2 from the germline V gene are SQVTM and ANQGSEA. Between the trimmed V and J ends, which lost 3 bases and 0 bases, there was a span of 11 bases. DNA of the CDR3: TGCAGCGTTGAGTCAGGGTCGGCGAACACCGGGGAGCTGTTTTTT. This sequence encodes CSVESGSANTGELFF.

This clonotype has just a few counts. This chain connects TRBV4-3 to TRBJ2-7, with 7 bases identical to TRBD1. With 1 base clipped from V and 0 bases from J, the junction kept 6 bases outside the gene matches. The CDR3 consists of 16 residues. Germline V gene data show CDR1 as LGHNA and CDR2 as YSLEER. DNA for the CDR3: TGCGCCAGCAGCCAAGCCCCAGGGGGTTCCTCCTACGAGCAGTACTTC. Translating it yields CASSQAPGGSSYEQYF.

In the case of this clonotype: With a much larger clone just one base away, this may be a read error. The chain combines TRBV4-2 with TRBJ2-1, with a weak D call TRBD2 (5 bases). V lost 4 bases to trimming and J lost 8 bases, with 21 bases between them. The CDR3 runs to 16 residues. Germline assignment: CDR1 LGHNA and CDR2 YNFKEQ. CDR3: CASSRSMELARYEQFF. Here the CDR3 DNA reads TGTGCCAGCAGCCGGTCCATGGAGCTAGCCCGATATGAGCAGTTCTTC.

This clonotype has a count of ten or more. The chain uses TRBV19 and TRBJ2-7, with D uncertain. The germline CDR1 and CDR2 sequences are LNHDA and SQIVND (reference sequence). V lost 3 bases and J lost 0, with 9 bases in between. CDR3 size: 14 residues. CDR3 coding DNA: TGTGCCAGTAGTATTCAAGGCGACTCCTACGAGCAGTACTTC. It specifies CASSIQGDSYEQYF.

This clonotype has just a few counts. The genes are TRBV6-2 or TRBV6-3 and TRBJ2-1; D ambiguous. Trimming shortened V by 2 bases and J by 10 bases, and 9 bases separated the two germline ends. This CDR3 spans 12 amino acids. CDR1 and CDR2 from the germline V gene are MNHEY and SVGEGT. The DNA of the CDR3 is TGTGCCAGCAGTTACGGATCGGCGGAGCAGTTCTTC. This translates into CASSYGSAEQFF.

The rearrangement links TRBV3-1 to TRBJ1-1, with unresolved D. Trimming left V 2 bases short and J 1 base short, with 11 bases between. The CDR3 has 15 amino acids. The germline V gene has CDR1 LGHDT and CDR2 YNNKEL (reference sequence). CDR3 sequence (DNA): TGTGCCAGCAGCCAATATACTCGGCAGAACACTGAAGCTTTCTTT. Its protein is CASSQYTRQNTEAFF.

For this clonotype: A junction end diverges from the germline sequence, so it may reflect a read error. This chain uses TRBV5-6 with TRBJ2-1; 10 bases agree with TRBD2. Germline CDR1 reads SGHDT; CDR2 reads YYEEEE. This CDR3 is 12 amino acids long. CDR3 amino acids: CASSLVGLAQLF. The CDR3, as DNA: TGTGCCAGCAGCTTGGTGGGACTAGCGCAACTCTTC.

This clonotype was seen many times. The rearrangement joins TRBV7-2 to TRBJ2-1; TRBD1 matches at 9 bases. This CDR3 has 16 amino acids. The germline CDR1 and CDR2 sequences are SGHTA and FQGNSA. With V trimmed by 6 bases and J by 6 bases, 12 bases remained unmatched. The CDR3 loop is CASSRQGVGAGNEQFF. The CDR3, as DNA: TGTGCCAGCAGTCGACAGGGGGTCGGGGCAGGCAATGAGCAGTTCTTC.

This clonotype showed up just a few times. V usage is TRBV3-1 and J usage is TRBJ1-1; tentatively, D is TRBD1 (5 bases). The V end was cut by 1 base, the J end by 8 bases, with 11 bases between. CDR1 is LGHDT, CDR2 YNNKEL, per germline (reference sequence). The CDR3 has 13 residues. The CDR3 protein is CASSQGGVGEAFF. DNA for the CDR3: TGTGCCAGCAGCCAAGGAGGGGTCGGGGAAGCTTTCTTT.

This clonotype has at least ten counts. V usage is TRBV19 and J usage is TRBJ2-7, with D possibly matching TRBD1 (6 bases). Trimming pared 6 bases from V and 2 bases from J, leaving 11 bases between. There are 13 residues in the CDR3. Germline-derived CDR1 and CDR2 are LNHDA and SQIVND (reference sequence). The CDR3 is CASSRTVAYEQYF. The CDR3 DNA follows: TGTGCCAGTAGCAGGACAGTAGCCTACGAGCAGTACTTC.

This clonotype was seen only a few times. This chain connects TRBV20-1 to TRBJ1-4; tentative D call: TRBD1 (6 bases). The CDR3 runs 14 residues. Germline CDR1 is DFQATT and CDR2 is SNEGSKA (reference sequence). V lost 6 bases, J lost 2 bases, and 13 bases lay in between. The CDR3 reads CSASRGITNEKLFF. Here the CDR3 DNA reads TGCAGTGCCAGCAGGGGTATTACTAATGAAAAACTGTTTTTT.

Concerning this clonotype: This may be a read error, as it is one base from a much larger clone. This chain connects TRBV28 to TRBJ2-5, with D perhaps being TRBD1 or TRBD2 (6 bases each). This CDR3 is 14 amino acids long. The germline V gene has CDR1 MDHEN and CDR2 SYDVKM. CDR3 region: CVALAGGPEETQYF. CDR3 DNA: TGTGTCGCCTTAGCTGGGGGGCCCGAAGAGACCCAGTACTTC. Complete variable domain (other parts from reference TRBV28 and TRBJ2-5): DVKVTQSSRYLVKRTGEKVFLECVQDMDHENMFWYRQDPGLGLRLIYFSYDVKMKEKGDIPEGYSVSREKKERFSLILESASTNQTSMYLCVALAGGPEETQYFGPGTRLLVL.

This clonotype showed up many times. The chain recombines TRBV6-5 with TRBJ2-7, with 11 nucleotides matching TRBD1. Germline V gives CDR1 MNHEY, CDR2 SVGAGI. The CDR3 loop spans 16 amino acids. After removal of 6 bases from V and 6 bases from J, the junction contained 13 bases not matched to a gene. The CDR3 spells CASRYRRRTGGVEQYF. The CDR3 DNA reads TGTGCCAGCAGGTACCGCCGTAGGACAGGGGGCGTCGAGCAGTACTTC.